The 32 T cell receptor beta chains given below trace back to one sample, sequenced in a study of Ad26.COV2.S vaccination and SARS-CoV-2 variants. Profiling relied on immunoSEQ multiplex PCR, and the TCRdb table lists in-frame clones only, not all of them. The table includes around 450,000 clones, about 88% detected once. Described treatment: roughly 19 received Ad26.COV2.S at low or high dose, single or two shots; about 5 received placebo; per-sample allocation not given. On day 63 after the first injection, vaccine and placebo recipients gave samples. Sequenced here: peripheral blood, sampled in a trial of Ad26.COV2.S vaccine versus placebo. Receptors were obtained from a person aged 18-65 years who received the Ad26.COV2.S COVID-19 vaccine or a placebo.

The chain combines TRBV7-2 with TRBJ1-2, with TRBD1 identical over 10 bases. Germline trimming cut 2 bases from V and 4 bases from J; bases unmatched to any gene: 4. Germline CDR1 SGHTA, CDR2 FQGNSA. The CDR3 totals 15 residues. The CDR3 loop reads CASSLRTGGFYGYTF. DNA for the CDR3: TGTGCCAGCAGCTTACGGACAGGGGGTTTCTATGGCTACACCTTC.

This chain links TRBV24-1 with TRBJ1-1, with TRBD1 identical over 7 bases. The ends lost 4 bases at V and 5 bases at J; junction bases unmatched: 3. Germline CDR1 KGHDR, CDR2 SFDVKD. The CDR3 is made up of 13 amino acids. As DNA, the CDR3 is TGTGCCACCAGTGAGGCAGGGGGGACTGAAGCTTTCTTT. This sequence encodes CATSEAGGTEAFF.

V gene TRBV3-1 (or the pseudogene TRBV3-2) combines with J gene TRBJ1-4; TRBD1 is a possible D gene (6 bases). CDR1 is LGHDT, CDR2 YNNKEL, per germline (reference sequence). The CDR3 has 16 residues. V gave up 0 bases and J gave up 4 bases, with 12 bases separating them. CDR3 nucleotides: TGTGCCAGCAGCCAAGATAGGGGACACATTAATGAAAAACTGTTTTTT. It specifies CASSQDRGHINEKLFF.

This sequence joins TRBV25-1 and TRBJ1-4; a possible D gene is TRBD1 (5 bases). V lost 2 bases to trimming and J lost 7 bases, with 11 bases between them. Germline CDR1 is MGHDK and CDR2 is SYGVNS. The CDR3 loop spans 14 amino acids. The CDR3 nucleotides read TGTGCCAGCAGTGAAAATGCGGGACCTGAAAAACTGTTTTTT. Translating it yields CASSENAGPEKLFF.

The chain has TRBV9 and TRBJ1-3; 7 positions match TRBD1. Germline loops: CDR1 SGDLS, CDR2 YYNGEE. V shed 0 bases and J 2 bases; nucleotides not matched to a gene: 2. The CDR3 is made up of 15 amino acids. Here the CDR3 DNA reads TGTGCCAGCAGCGTAGTACAGGGGCCTGGAAACACCATATATTTT. Translating gives CASSVVQGPGNTIYF.

The gene calls are TRBV21-1 and TRBJ1-2; TRBD1, the table's D call, lacks a check against the DNA. TRBV21-1 is a pseudogene. The CDR3 is made up of 22 amino acids. The CDR3 DNA reads as TGTGCCAGCAGCAAAAAAAGGACAGGGGCTTTCCCTTTCAGAGTTGGGAACTATGGCTACACCTTC. It specifies CASSKKRTGAFPFRVGNYGYTF.

This chain joins TRBV4-2 and TRBJ2-7; possible D gene TRBD2, 5 bases. The germline V gene encodes CDR1 LGHNA and CDR2 YNFKEQ. The CDR3 extends over 15 amino acids. Trimming cost V 2 bases and J 3 bases, with 14 bases left between them. The CDR3 DNA reads TGTGCCAGCAGCCAACCCGCGGGCCCCCACTACGAGCAGTACTTC. It yields the protein CASSQPAGPHYEQYF.

V and J are TRBV7-8 and TRBJ1-5; D is perhaps TRBD1 (5 bases). Germline-derived CDR1 and CDR2 are SGHVS and FQNEAQ. The CDR3 totals 14 residues. Trimming removed 2 bases at V and 6 bases at J, with 11 bases between. The CDR3 nucleotides read TGTGCCAGCAGCTTACAATTGGGGGTTCAGCCCCAGCATTTT. It yields the protein CASSLQLGVQPQHF.

The genes are TRBV9 and TRBJ2-3; tentative D call: TRBD1 (6 bases). This CDR3 region has 14 residues. Germline values: CDR1 SGDLS, CDR2 YYNGEE. V lost 0 bases and J 4 bases, leaving 9 bases between the germline ends. CDR3 sequence: CASSVDPGADTQYF. As DNA, the CDR3 is TGTGCCAGCAGCGTAGACCCAGGGGCAGATACGCAGTATTTT. Full variable domain (outside the CDR3, taken from reference TRBV9 and TRBJ2-3): DSGVTQTPKHLITATGQRVTLRCSPRSGDLSVYWYQQSLDQGLQFLIQYYNGEERAKGNILERFSAQQFPDLHSELNLSSLELGDSALYFCASSVDPGADTQYFGPGTRLTVL.

The chain joins TRBV6-2 or TRBV6-3 to TRBJ2-1; D may be TRBD2 (5 bases). Germline CDR1 is MNHEY and CDR2 is SVGEGT. The CDR3 runs to 17 residues. The ends were cut back, 2 bases at V and 0 bases at J, with 14 bases in the middle. The CDR3 spells CASSYARLTSSYNEQFF. The CDR3 nucleotides are TGTGCCAGCAGTTACGCGCGACTAACGAGCTCCTACAATGAGCAGTTCTTC.

The chain joins TRBV4-2 to TRBJ2-5; D uncertain. Per germline, CDR1 LGHNA and CDR2 YNFKEQ. V was pared by 1 base and J by 5 bases, with 8 bases between. The CDR3 runs 13 residues. In DNA form, the CDR3 reads TGTGCCAGCAGCCAAGGGAGTGAGGAGACCCAGTACTTC. It specifies CASSQGSEETQYF.

This chain connects TRBV5-5 to TRBJ1-1, with D uncertain. The CDR3 runs 12 residues. The germline gives CDR1 SGHKS, CDR2 YYEKEE (reference sequence). V shed 1 base and J shed 4 bases, with 5 bases lying between them. CDR3 nucleotides: TGTGCCAGCAGCTTGTTTCCCACTGAAGCTTTCTTT. The encoded protein is CASSLFPTEAFF.

The V and J genes are TRBV27 and TRBJ2-5; 7 bases line up with TRBD2. Germline lookup yields CDR1 MNHEY and CDR2 SMNVEV (reference sequence). V was pared by 2 bases and J by 1 base, with 7 bases of the junction left unmatched. The CDR3 extends over 16 amino acids. The CDR3 spells CASSLRLAAPQETQYF. The CDR3 bases are TGTGCCAGCAGTTTAAGGCTAGCGGCTCCCCAAGAGACCCAGTACTTC.

The V call is TRBV6-2 or TRBV6-3, the J call TRBJ1-5; D might be TRBD1 (5 bases). Trimming pared 2 bases from V and 4 bases from J, leaving 18 bases between. CDR3 size: 17 residues. Per the germline V gene, CDR1 is MNHEY and CDR2 is SVGEGT. In nucleotides, the CDR3 is TGTGCCAGCAGTTACCATAGAGGTATCGGGGGGAATCAGCCCCAGCATTTT. It encodes CASSYHRGIGGNQPQHF.

The V and J genes are TRBV19 and TRBJ1-6, with D maybe TRBD1 (5 bases). The CDR3 contains 15 residues. V was pared by 1 base and J by 9 bases, with 13 bases between. Germline CDR1 reads LNHDA; CDR2 reads SQIVND (reference sequence). The CDR3 DNA sequence: TGTGCCAGTAGTATAGGCGTCAGGGTCGGTTCACCCCTCCACTTT. It translates to CASSIGVRVGSPLHF.

The gene calls are TRBV27 and TRBJ2-3; the D gene is possibly TRBD1 (5 bases). V shed 5 bases and J shed 5 bases, with 23 bases lying between them. This CDR3 spans 17 amino acids. Germline V CDR1 and CDR2: MNHEY, SMNVEV (reference sequence). The DNA for the CDR3 is TGTGCCAGCAGTCGCCACCTCTTAGGGGATATGGGAGATACGCAGTATTTT. Its protein is CASSRHLLGDMGDTQYF.

The chain employs TRBV4-3 and TRBJ2-3, with 11 bases aligning to TRBD2. CDR1 and CDR2 (germline): LGHNA, YSLEER. V trimming: 2 bases; J trimming: 3 bases; junction bases outside the gene matches: 7. CDR3 length: 17 amino acids. The CDR3 region is CASSQHSLAGDTDTQYF. CDR3 sequence (DNA): TGCGCCAGCAGCCAACATTCACTAGCGGGAGATACAGATACGCAGTATTTT.

The gene calls are TRBV15 and TRBJ1-4; possibly TRBD1 for D (5 bases). The germline V gene encodes CDR1 LNHNV and CDR2 YYDKDF (reference sequence). Trimming cost V 3 bases and J 2 bases, with 13 bases left between them. The CDR3 extends over 16 amino acids. In DNA, the CDR3 is TGTGCCACCAGCAGGGGCCGGGGGGGGACTAATGAAAAACTGTTTTTT. This gives the protein CATSRGRGGTNEKLFF.

This rearrangement joins TRBV5-4 to TRBJ2-1, with D possibly TRBD2 on 6 matching bases. The CDR3 sequence is 16 residues long. Germline V gives CDR1 SGHNT, CDR2 YYREEE (reference sequence). Trimming pared 4 bases from V and 7 bases from J, leaving 21 bases between. CDR3 bases: TGTGCCAGCAGCCCGCCCGGGACTCCCGTGGGGAATGAGCAGTTCTTC. Amino acids: CASSPPGTPVGNEQFF.

The V gene is TRBV7-2, the J gene TRBJ1-3, with D perhaps matching TRBD1 (6 bases). Germline CDR1 is SGHTA and CDR2 is FQGNSA. The CDR3 spans 14 residues. Trimming shortened V by 4 bases and J by 3 bases, and 10 bases separated the two germline ends. This CDR3 is CASSSTGYGNTIYF. The CDR3 DNA reads as TGTGCCAGCAGCTCCACAGGGTATGGAAACACCATATATTTT.

A single count supports this clone. CDR3 nucleotides: TGCGCCAGCAGTCAAAGGGTGACGGGGTACGGTGAGACCCAGTACTTC. It yields the protein CASSQRVTGYGETQYF. The chain combines TRBV23-1 with TRBJ2-5, with D perhaps matching TRBD2 (5 bases). TRBV23-1 is reported as an ORF; its role is uncertain. The CDR3 is 16 residues long. Trimming took 2 bases from V and 5 from J, leaving 18 bases between them.

This chain joins TRBV9 and TRBJ1-1, with no clear D. The V and J ends lost 0 bases and 3 bases respectively, with 6 bases between them. This CDR3 is 13 amino acids long. In germline, CDR1 is SGDLS, CDR2 YYNGEE. CDR3 in DNA: TGTGCCAGCAGCGTAGGGTCGGACACTGAAGCTTTCTTT. It encodes CASSVGSDTEAFF.

This chain uses TRBV30 with TRBJ1-1; D possibly corresponds to TRBD1 (6 bases). Germline lookup yields CDR1 GTSNPN and CDR2 SVGIG (reference sequence). This CDR3 spans 12 amino acids. V was trimmed by 1 base and J by 12 bases, leaving 15 bases between them. The CDR3 sequence is CAWSGPGQRSFF. The CDR3 DNA sequence: TGTGCCTGGAGTGGCCCGGGACAAAGGTCTTTCTTT.

The V gene is TRBV7-2, the J gene TRBJ2-3, with a weak D call TRBD2 (5 bases). This CDR3 has 14 amino acids. Trimming pared 7 bases from V and 11 bases from J, leaving 22 bases between. Per germline, CDR1 SGHTA and CDR2 FQGNSA. DNA for the CDR3: TGTGCCAGCACAGACTATCCGACCGTCTCTGGGCAGTATTTT. Residues: CASTDYPTVSGQYF.

The gene calls are TRBV5-1 and TRBJ1-1, with D possibly being TRBD1 (5 bases). Trimming stripped 2 bases from V and 0 bases from J, with 14 bases between. Germline V gene data show CDR1 as SGHRS and CDR2 as YFSETQ. CDR3 length: 16 residues. CDR3 protein: CASSFSPGNMNTEAFF. The CDR3, as DNA: TGCGCCAGCAGCTTCTCCCCAGGGAACATGAACACTGAAGCTTTCTTT.

The CDR3 is CATSDTLSADYTQYF. In DNA, the CDR3 is TGTGCCACCAGTGATACCCTTTCGGCCGACTATACGCAGTATTTT. The gene calls are TRBV24-1 and TRBJ2-3; D unresolved. The CDR3 has 15 residues. Looked up from germline, CDR1 is KGHDR and CDR2 is SFDVKD. V lost 3 bases and J lost 7, with 16 bases in between.

This chain uses TRBV18 with TRBJ2-3, with D maybe TRBD1 (7 bases). Germline lookup yields CDR1 KGHSH and CDR2 LQKENI. Trimming shortened V by 5 bases and J by 3 bases, and 27 bases separated the two germline ends. The length of the CDR3 is 19 residues. CDR3 protein: CASSSRRVARQGGTDTQYF. In DNA form, the CDR3 reads TGTGCCAGCTCATCCCGGAGGGTCGCGAGACAGGGTGGGACAGATACGCAGTATTTT.

This chain links TRBV18 with TRBJ1-1, with D possibly TRBD1 on 5 matching bases. This CDR3 contains 15 residues. With 2 bases removed from V and 1 base from J, the gap between germline ends came to 11 bases. Germline V CDR1 and CDR2: KGHSH, LQKENI. The CDR3 spells CASSPSVQANTEAFF. CDR3 in DNA: TGTGCCAGCTCACCATCCGTACAGGCGAACACTGAAGCTTTCTTT.

The rearrangement joins TRBV7-9 to TRBJ2-1, with D perhaps matching TRBD1 or TRBD2 (5 bases each). Germline CDR1 SEHNR, CDR2 FQNEAQ (reference sequence). Trimming took 5 bases from V and 4 from J, leaving 9 bases between them. The CDR3 covers 13 residues. CDR3 sequence: CASSMGRYNEQFF. The CDR3 DNA sequence: TGTGCCAGCAGCATGGGACGGTACAATGAGCAGTTCTTC.

This clone occurred once. CDR3 DNA: TGCGCCAGCAGCTTGTTAAACGGGGCCAATAATGAAAAACTGTTTTTT. Protein sequence: CASSLLNGANNEKLFF. The chain combines TRBV5-1 with TRBJ1-4; possibly TRBD1 for D (5 bases). Trimming cost V 1 base and J 4 bases, with 14 bases left between them. The CDR3 runs to 16 residues. Germline V gene lookup returns CDR1 SGHRS and CDR2 YFSETQ.

V gene TRBV18 combines with J gene TRBJ2-2; D unclear. This CDR3 is 16 amino acids long. The germline V gene encodes CDR1 KGHSH and CDR2 LQKENI. Trimming cost V 5 bases and J 1 base, with 14 bases left between them. This CDR3 reads CASSATRTGNTGELFF. The CDR3 DNA follows: TGTGCCAGCTCAGCCACCCGGACCGGGAACACCGGGGAGCTGTTTTTT.

The CDR3 here is CASSWRGIGELFF. The CDR3 nucleotides are TGTGCCAGCAGCTGGCGGGGGATCGGGGAGCTGTTTTTT. This chain links TRBV2 with TRBJ2-2; 7 bases agree with TRBD2. J gave up 7 bases and V 6 bases, and 5 bases lay outside the gene matches. This CDR3 contains 13 residues. Per the germline V gene, CDR1 is SNHLY and CDR2 is FYNNEI.